This T cell receptor beta chain originates from a study of siplizumab effects on memory and regulatory T cells (dated by TCRdb to about 2019). The study in broad terms: The study examined how the anti-CD2 antibody siplizumab affects alloreactive T-cell subsets in allogeneic mixed lymphocyte reactions built from human PBMCs.

Broad study findings and their caveats: Greater diversity appeared to be present in unstimulated naive T cells than in memory T cells, and a substantial contribution to the alloresponse seemed to be made by naive cells. A naive or memory phenotype could not be assigned to roughly 75-95% of proliferating CD4+ or CD8+ clones. Among mappable alloreactive CD4+ clones, the Treg-derived fraction averaged approximately 66% with siplizumab versus 26.9% in control reactions. Sequences below about 10^-5 frequency were poorly captured, so only a minor fraction of alloreactive clones could be mapped to unstimulated subsets. Whether proliferating Tregs from siplizumab cultures actually had suppressive function was not functionally confirmed. The cumulative frequency of alloreactive sequences traceable to unstimulated CD4+ memory T cells was significantly reduced by siplizumab.

TCRbeta CDR3 sequencing was performed on sorted unstimulated T cells and on proliferating T cells recovered from mixed lymphocyte reactions. Fresh whole blood from around 11 HLA-typed healthy donors was used to isolate PBMCs. Unstimulated CD4+ regulatory T cells were FACS-sorted to map the origin of alloreactive clones. As to this clone: This receptor's antigen is unknown. No quality values exist for individual bases; no much larger clone is one base distant.

The germline V gene (reference sequence) gives CDR1 as MNHNY and CDR2 as SVGAGI. Trimming leaves V shorter by 2 bases and J shorter by 5 bases, with the junction holding 5 bases beyond the gene matches. The CDR3 sequence holds 14 residues, the cysteine and phenylalanine included. Only CDR3 DNA is held: 42 bases, read in frame from base 1. Libraries were built with the immunoSEQ multiplex PCR assay. The deep sequencing platform assayed about 10^5 TCR templates per sample. Genomic DNA extracted from sorted T cells was used for TCRbeta CDR3 sequencing. The source study handled its data this way. The R programming language was used for the clonal analysis of the TCRbeta CDR3 data. Alloreactive CD4+ and CD8+ clones were identified by comparing unstimulated samples to CFSE-low samples taken after the reaction. Regulatory or non-regulatory origin was assigned to alloreactive CD4+ clones by matching of sequences to sorted unstimulated Treg and non-Treg repertoires. TCRdb took over this immuneACCESS table, retaining in-frame rearrangements with V and J assigned. Such tables are incomplete; in checked studies, under half of the missing clones stem from an unresolved V gene, and the remainder is unexplained. The V and J calls and the clone size are those of that table, but D and trimming were determined from the DNA. This sample gives 100,000 or so clones in total; roughly 94% of them show up just once. The biggest ten clones account for roughly 0.62% of the sample.

The chain was built from TRBV6-6 and TRBJ1-1; TRBD1 matches 7 bases in the middle. This TCR was sampled from a human donor in good health. Sequenced input: Tregs sorted from blood. The DNA is as follows: TGTGCCAGCAGTTACGCGACAGGGTTGACTGAAGCTTTCTTT. The resulting protein is CASSYATGLTEAFF.